This T cell receptor (beta chain) was sequenced for a study of T cell repertoires and Cas9 in healthy adults. Study-level information: Characterization of SpCas9-reactive CD4 and CD8 T cells covered multi-effector potency, cytotoxicity and lineage. General study findings and limits: In vitro, SpCas9-reactive Tregs were reported to curb effector T cell proliferation and function.

The sample holds one count of this clone. Its specificity is not known. Only in-frame clones appear in the TCRdb table, and some are missing; sequencing was by immunoSEQ multiplex PCR. The table has 20,000 to 25,000 clones, over 85% seen once; the top ten hold 0.6% to 0.8%. The length of the CDR3 is 15 residues. Germline V lookup: CDR1 SNHLY, CDR2 FYNNEI. V was clipped by 2 bases and J by 7 bases, with 15 bases between them. J is TRBJ1-5 and V is TRBV2; D remains ambiguous. This clonotype was sampled from a human donor in good health. The sample comprised CD4+ effector T cells (CD127+, CD25-, CD137-, CD154-) from PBMCs; culture status not recorded. In nucleotides, the CDR3 is TGTGCCAGCAGTGAAAGGGTAGGGCGAGGGCAGCCCCAGCATTTT. The encoded protein is CASSERVGRGQPQHF.